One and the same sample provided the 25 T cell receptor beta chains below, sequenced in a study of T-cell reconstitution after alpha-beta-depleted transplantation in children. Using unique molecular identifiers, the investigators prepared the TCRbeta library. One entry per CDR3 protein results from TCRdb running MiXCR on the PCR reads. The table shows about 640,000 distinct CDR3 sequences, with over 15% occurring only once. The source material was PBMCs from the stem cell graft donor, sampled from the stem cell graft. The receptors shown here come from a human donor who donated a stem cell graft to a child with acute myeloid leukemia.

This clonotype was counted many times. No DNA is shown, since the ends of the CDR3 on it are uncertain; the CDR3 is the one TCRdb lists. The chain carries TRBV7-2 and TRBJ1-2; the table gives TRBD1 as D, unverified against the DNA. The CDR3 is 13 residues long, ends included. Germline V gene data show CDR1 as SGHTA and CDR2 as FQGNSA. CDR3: CASSLFARGTGNF.

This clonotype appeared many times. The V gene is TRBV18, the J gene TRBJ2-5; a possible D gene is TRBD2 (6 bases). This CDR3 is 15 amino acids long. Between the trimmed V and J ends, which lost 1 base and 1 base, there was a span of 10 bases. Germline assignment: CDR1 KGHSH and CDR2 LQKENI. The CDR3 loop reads CASSPRGGAQETQYF. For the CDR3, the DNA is TGTGCCAGCTCACCACGAGGAGGGGCCCAAGAGACCCAGTACTTC.

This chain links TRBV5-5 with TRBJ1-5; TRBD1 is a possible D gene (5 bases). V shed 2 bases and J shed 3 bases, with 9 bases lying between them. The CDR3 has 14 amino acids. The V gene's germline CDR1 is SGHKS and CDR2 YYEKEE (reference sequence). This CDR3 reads CASSLGATNQPQHF. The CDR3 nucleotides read TGTGCCAGCAGCTTAGGGGCGACCAATCAGCCCCAGCATTTT.

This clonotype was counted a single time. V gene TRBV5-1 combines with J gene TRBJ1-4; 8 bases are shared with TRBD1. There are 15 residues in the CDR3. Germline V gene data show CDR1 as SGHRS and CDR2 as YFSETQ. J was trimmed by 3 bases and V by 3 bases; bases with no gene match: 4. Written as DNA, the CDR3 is TGCGCCAGCAGCTGGACAGGGTCGGCTAATGAAAAACTGTTTTTT. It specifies CASSWTGSANEKLFF.

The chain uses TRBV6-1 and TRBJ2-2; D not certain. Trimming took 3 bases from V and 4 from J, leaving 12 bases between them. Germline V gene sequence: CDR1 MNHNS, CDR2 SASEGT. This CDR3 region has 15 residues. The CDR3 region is CASSDKRLFTGELFF. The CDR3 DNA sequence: TGTGCCAGCAGTGATAAGAGGCTTTTCACCGGGGAGCTGTTTTTT.

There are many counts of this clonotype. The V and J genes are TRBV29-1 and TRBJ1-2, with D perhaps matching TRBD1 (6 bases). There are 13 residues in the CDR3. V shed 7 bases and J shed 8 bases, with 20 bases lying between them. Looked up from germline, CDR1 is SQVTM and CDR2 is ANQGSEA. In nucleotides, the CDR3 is TGCAGCGCTCCGGAGGGGGGCAGGCAGGGCTACACCTTC. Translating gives CSAPEGGRQGYTF.

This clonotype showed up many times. The DNA of the CDR3 is TGTGCCAGCAGTGAATTAGGGACCGGGGACTACGAGCAGTACTTC. Translation: CASSELGTGDYEQYF. The rearrangement links TRBV25-1 to TRBJ2-7, with D possibly called TRBD1 or TRBD2 (5 bases each). CDR1 MGHDK and CDR2 SYGVNS come from the germline V gene. Trimming stripped 1 base from V and 3 bases from J, with 13 bases between. The CDR3 consists of 15 residues.

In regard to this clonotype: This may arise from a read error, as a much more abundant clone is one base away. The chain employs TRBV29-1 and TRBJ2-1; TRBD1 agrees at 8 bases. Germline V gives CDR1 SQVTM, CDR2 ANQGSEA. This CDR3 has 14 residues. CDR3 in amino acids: CSVAQGASYNKQFF. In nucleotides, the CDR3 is TGCAGCGTTGCTCAGGGGGCCTCCTACAATAAGCAGTTCTTC.

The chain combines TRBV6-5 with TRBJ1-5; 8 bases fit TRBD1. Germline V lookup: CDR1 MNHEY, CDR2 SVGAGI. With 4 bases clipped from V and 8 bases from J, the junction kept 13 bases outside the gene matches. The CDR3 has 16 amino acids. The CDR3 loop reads CASSSNSGGRDKPQHF. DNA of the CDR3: TGTGCCAGCAGTTCCAATTCAGGGGGCCGGGATAAGCCCCAGCATTTT.

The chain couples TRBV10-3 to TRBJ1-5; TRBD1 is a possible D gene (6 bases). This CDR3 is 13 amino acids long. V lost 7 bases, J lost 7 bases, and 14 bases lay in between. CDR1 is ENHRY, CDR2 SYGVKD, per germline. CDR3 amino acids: CAITEGDGQPQHF. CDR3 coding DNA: TGTGCCATCACGGAGGGGGACGGACAGCCCCAGCATTTT.

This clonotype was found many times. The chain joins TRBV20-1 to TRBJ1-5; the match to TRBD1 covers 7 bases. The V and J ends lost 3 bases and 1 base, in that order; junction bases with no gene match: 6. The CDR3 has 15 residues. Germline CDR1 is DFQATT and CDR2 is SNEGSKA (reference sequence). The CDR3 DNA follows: TGCAGTGCTAGTGTTGAAGGGGGCAGCAATCAGCCCCAGCATTTT. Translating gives CSASVEGGSNQPQHF.

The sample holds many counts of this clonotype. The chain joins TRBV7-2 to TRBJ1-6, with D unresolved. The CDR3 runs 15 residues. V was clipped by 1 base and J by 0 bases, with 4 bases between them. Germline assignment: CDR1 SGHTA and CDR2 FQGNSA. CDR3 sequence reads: CASSLDTSYNSPLHF. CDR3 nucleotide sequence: TGTGCCAGCAGCTTAGACACCTCCTATAATTCACCCCTCCACTTT.

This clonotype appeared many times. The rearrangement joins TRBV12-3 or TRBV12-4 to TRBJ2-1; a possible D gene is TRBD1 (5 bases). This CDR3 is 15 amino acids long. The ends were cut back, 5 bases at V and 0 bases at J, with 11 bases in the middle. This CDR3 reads CASSPRVSSYNEQFF. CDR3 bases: TGTGCCAGCAGTCCCAGGGTCAGCTCCTACAATGAGCAGTTCTTC.

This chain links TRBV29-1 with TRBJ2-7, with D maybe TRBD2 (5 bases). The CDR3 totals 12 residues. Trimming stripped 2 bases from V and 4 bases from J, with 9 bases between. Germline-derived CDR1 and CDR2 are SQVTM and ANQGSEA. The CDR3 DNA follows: TGCAGCGTTGAACTTAGGGAGTACGAGCAGTACTTC. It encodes CSVELREYEQYF.

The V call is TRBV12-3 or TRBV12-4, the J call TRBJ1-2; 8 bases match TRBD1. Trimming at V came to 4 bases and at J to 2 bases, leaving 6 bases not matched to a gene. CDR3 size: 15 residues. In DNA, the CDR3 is TGTGCCAGCAGTTATGGACAGGGATCAAACTATGGCTACACCTTC. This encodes CASSYGQGSNYGYTF.

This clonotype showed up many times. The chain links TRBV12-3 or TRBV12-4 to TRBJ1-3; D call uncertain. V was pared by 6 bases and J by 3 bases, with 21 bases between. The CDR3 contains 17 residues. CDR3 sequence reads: CASSTLRPRAGGNTIYF. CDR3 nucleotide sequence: TGTGCCAGCAGCACGCTGAGGCCTCGGGCAGGTGGAAACACCATATATTTT.

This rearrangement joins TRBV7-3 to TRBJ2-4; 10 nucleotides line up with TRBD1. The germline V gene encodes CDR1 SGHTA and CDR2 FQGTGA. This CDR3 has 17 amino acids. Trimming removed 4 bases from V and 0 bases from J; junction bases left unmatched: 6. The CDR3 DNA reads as TGTGCCAGCAGCTCCGGACAGGGGGTGACAGCCAAAAACATTCAGTACTTC. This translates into CASSSGQGVTAKNIQYF.

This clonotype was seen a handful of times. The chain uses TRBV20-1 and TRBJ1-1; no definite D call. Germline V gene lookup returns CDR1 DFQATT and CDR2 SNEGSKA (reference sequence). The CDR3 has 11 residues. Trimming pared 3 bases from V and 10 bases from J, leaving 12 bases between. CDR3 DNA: TGCAGTGCTAGTTGGACCCGTGGAGCTTTCTTT. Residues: CSASWTRGAFF.

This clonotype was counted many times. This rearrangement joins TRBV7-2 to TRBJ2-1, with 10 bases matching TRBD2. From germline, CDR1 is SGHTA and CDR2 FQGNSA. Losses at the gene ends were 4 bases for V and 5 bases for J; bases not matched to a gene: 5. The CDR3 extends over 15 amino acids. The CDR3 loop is CASSYSGGPNNEQFF. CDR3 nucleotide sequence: TGTGCCAGCAGCTATAGCGGGGGGCCGAACAATGAGCAGTTCTTC.

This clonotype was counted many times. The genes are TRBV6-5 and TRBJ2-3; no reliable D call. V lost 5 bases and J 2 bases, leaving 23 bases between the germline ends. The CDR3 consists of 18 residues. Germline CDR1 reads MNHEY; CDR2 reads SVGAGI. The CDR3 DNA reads TGTGCCAGCAGTCTTACCGGGTACTCGGATAAACCCACAGATACGCAGTATTTT. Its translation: CASSLTGYSDKPTDTQYF.

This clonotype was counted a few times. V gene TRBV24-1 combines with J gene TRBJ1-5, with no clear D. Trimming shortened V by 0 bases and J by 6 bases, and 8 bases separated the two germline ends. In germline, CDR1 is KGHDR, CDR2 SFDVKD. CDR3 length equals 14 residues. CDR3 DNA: TGTGCCACCAGTGATTTGCAGGTAGTTCAGCCCCAGCATTTT. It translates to CATSDLQVVQPQHF.

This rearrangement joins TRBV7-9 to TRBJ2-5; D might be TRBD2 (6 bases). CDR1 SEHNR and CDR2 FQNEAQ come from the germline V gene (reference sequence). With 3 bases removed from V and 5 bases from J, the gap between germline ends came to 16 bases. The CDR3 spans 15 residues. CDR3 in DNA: TGTGCCAGCAGCTTCCGCGGGGACTTCTCCGAGACCCAGTACTTC. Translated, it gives CASSFRGDFSETQYF.

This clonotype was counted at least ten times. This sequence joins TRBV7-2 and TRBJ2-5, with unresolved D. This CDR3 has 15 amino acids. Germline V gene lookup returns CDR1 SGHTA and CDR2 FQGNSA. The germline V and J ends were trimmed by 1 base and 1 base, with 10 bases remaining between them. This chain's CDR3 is CASSLGALSQETQYF. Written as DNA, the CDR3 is TGTGCCAGCAGCTTAGGGGCCTTATCCCAAGAGACCCAGTACTTC.

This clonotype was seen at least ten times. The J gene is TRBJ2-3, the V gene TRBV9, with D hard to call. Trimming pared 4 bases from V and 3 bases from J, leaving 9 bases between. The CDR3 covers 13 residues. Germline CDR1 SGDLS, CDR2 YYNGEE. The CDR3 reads CASSRVWTDTQYF. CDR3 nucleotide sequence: TGTGCCAGCAGCCGGGTTTGGACAGATACGCAGTATTTT. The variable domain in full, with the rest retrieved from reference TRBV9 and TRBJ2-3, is DSGVTQTPKHLITATGQRVTLRCSPRSGDLSVYWYQQSLDQGLQFLIQYYNGEERAKGNILERFSAQQFPDLHSELNLSSLELGDSALYFCASSRVWTDTQYFGPGTRLTVL.

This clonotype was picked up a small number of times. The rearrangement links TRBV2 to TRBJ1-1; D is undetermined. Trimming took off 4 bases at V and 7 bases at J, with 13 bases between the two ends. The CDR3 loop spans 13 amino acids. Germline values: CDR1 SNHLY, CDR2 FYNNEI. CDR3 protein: CASSVVGTYEAFF. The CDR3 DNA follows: TGTGCCAGCAGTGTCGTCGGAACGTATGAAGCTTTCTTT.